The 7 T cell receptor beta chains listed next were all sequenced from one sample in a study of blood T cell repertoires in COVID-19. Sequenced by immunoSEQ multiplex PCR; TCRdb stores in-frame clones only, minus some. Among a few hundred thousand clones listed, 65% to 90% were seen once. Sequencing input: peripheral blood. These receptors came from a human donor in a cohort sampled during active COVID-19.

As DNA, the CDR3 is TGTGCCAGCAGCGTAGAGGATCCGGAGACCTACAATGAGCAGTTCTTC. It is translated as CASSVEDPETYNEQFF. The chain employs TRBV9 and TRBJ2-1, with unresolved D. This CDR3 region has 16 residues. Trimming took 0 bases from V and 2 from J, leaving 12 bases between them. CDR1 and CDR2 (germline): SGDLS, YYNGEE.

The rearrangement links TRBV7-9 to TRBJ1-3, with 9 bases lining up with TRBD1. The J segment lost 2 bases and the V segment lost 5 bases, leaving 4 bases of the junction unmatched. The CDR3 length is 15 residues. Germline V CDR1 and CDR2: SEHNR, FQNEAQ (reference sequence). DNA for the CDR3: TGTGCCAGCAGCACTGGGACAGGGCCTGGAAACACCATATATTTT. Protein sequence: CASSTGTGPGNTIYF. The variable domain in full, completed from reference TRBV7-9 and TRBJ1-3, reads DTGVSQNPRHKITKRGQNVTFRCDPISEHNRLYWYRQTLGQGPEFLTYFQNEAQLEKSRLLSDRFSAERPKGSFSTLEIQRTEQGDSAMYLCASSTGTGPGNTIYFGEGSWLTVV.

The rearrangement joins TRBV2 to TRBJ2-1; weak D call: TRBD2 (5 bases). Per germline, CDR1 SNHLY and CDR2 FYNNEI. V was cut by 7 bases and J by 4 bases, with 17 bases left in between. This CDR3 is 15 amino acids long. The CDR3 here is CASKGESEEYNEQFF. DNA of the CDR3: TGTGCCAGCAAAGGCGAATCGGAGGAGTACAATGAGCAGTTCTTC.

As regards this clone: Compared with germline, one end of the junction differs, possibly owing to a read error. The chain employs TRBV3-1 (or the pseudogene TRBV3-2) and TRBJ2-7; 8 bases are shared with TRBD2. The CDR3 contains 12 residues. Germline CDR1 and CDR2: LGHDT and YNNKEL (reference sequence). CDR3 nucleotide sequence: TGTGCCAGCAGCCAAGATGGAAGCGGGAGCCACTTC. Protein: CASSQDGSGSHF.

J is TRBJ2-5 and V is TRBV7-9; TRBD2 might be the D (6 bases). This CDR3 has 15 residues. With 1 base removed from V and 5 bases from J, the gap between germline ends came to 14 bases. Germline assignment: CDR1 SEHNR and CDR2 FQNEAQ (reference sequence). The CDR3 loop reads CASSLGGSGRETQYF. DNA of the CDR3: TGTGCCAGCAGCTTAGGGGGCTCGGGGAGGGAGACCCAGTACTTC.

This chain joins TRBV18 and TRBJ1-3; no definite D call. V lost 6 bases and J 0 bases, leaving 21 bases between the germline ends. Germline-derived CDR1 and CDR2 are KGHSH and LQKENI. This CDR3 region has 18 residues. The CDR3 region has the DNA TGTGCCAGCTCCCTTATGGAGGCCCGAGCCGTCTCTGGAAACACCATATATTTT. Translating it yields CASSLMEARAVSGNTIYF.

V is TRBV28 and J is TRBJ2-2; D perhaps matches TRBD1 (5 bases). CDR1 and CDR2 (germline): MDHEN, SYDVKM. The CDR3 covers 14 residues. Trimming cost V 4 bases and J 7 bases, with 13 bases left between them. The CDR3 DNA is TGTGCCAGCAGTTCCCAGGGTTACGTCGGGGAGCTGTTTTTT. It codes for CASSSQGYVGELFF.